This TCR beta chain stems from a study of blood T cell repertoires in COVID-19. For the study at large: Samples representing acute and convalescent COVID-19 were sourced from the United States, Italy and Spain. The analysed material was cDNA or gDNA that came from T cells, B-cell-depleted T cells, or PBMCs.

In the original analysis: Amplified reference gene primers provided the basis for estimating nucleated cell counts. Generated by immunoSEQ multiplex PCR, the TCRdb table keeps only in-frame clones and is missing some. Clone size and V and J calls were adopted from that table, with D and trimming inferred from the DNA. The sample yields 300,000 to 450,000 clones, 81% seen once. CDR3 length: 14 residues. Trimming took off 4 bases at V and 4 bases at J, with 11 bases between the two ends. The germline CDR1 and CDR2 sequences are SEHNR and FQNEAQ (reference sequence). The TCR sequence derives from a human donor with acute or convalescent COVID-19. The donor label of this sample is uncertain. The V and J genes are TRBV7-9 and TRBJ1-3; tentatively, D is TRBD1 (6 bases). Input material: peripheral blood. CDR3 in DNA: TGTGCCAGCAGCTCAACGGACAGAGGAAACACCATATATTTT. This sequence encodes CASSSTDRGNTIYF.